Reported below is one T cell receptor (beta chain). Random hexamers were used to reverse transcribe the RNA input (roughly 0.5 to 1 ug). Across 54 Vbeta and 13 Jbeta, immunoSEQ multiplex PCR amplified TCR beta CDR3. MiXCR, run by TCRdb on the immunoSEQ multiplex PCR reads, gives a single entry per CDR3 protein. The sample consists of 85,000 to 130,000 distinct CDR3 sequences, around 94% of them appearing once. The data were taken from a study of CD8 T cells in Susac syndrome. Study-level background: The Susac syndrome patients were therapy-naive, on corticosteroids, or on intravenous immunoglobulin alone at blood draw.

V gave up 3 bases and J gave up 1 base; unmatched junction bases: 14. This CDR3 contains 19 residues. The germline V gene encodes CDR1 SGDLS and CDR2 YYNGEE. The rearrangement uses TRBV9 and TRBJ2-3, with 10 bases lining up with TRBD2. This TCR came from a human donor with Susac syndrome. The sample comprised CD8+ T cells from PBMCs. The DNA of the CDR3 is TGTGCCAGCAGCGAAGCCGTAGCGGGGGGCTCCTTTGGCACAGATACGCAGTATTTT. This encodes CASSEAVAGGSFGTDTQYF. Full variable domain (rest looked up from reference TRBV9 and TRBJ2-3): DSGVTQTPKHLITATGQRVTLRCSPRSGDLSVYWYQQSLDQGLQFLIQYYNGEERAKGNILERFSAQQFPDLHSELNLSSLELGDSALYFCASSEAVAGGSFGTDTQYFGPGTRLTVL.